A single sample is the source of the 17 T cell receptor beta chains below, sequenced in a study of T cell responses to AZD1222 COVID-19 vaccine. This table comes from immunoSEQ multiplex PCR, and its TCRdb copy is limited to in-frame clones, with some not included. The repertoire holds more than 110,000 clones, with 75% to 95% as singletons. Sequenced here: peripheral blood, sampled on day 0 of AZD1222 vaccination. These receptors came from an adult in good health.

This clone occurred once. The V gene is TRBV19, the J gene TRBJ2-5; 9 bases map to TRBD1. The length of the CDR3 is 13 residues. The junction had 7 bases not matched to a gene; V was cut back by 9 bases and J by 5 bases. The germline V gene has CDR1 LNHDA and CDR2 SQIVND (reference sequence). The CDR3 reads CASQRTGVETQYF. The DNA of the CDR3 is TGTGCCAGCCAGCGGACAGGGGTCGAGACCCAGTACTTC.

This chain joins TRBV29-1 and TRBJ2-5; D possibly corresponds to TRBD1 (5 bases). Looked up from germline, CDR1 is SQVTM and CDR2 is ANQGSEA. Trimming pared 6 bases from V and 2 bases from J, leaving 13 bases between. The CDR3 runs to 13 residues. In DNA, the CDR3 is TGCAGCGTACGAACAGGTCTTCAAGAGACCCAGTACTTC. Translating it yields CSVRTGLQETQYF.

The gene calls are TRBV6-6 and TRBJ1-2; a weak D match, TRBD1 (5 bases). The V gene lost 0 bases and the J gene lost 8 bases, with 10 bases spanning the gap. This CDR3 spans 13 amino acids. Germline V CDR1 and CDR2: MNHNY, SVGAGI (reference sequence). The CDR3 sequence is CASSYSDPGGYTF. In nucleotides, the CDR3 is TGTGCCAGCAGTTACTCCGATCCAGGGGGCTACACCTTC.

The chain carries TRBV5-4 and TRBJ2-7; tentatively, D is TRBD1 (5 bases). V lost 2 bases and J lost 5, with 11 bases in between. The CDR3 loop spans 13 amino acids. CDR1 SGHNT and CDR2 YYREEE come from the germline V gene (reference sequence). The CDR3 loop reads CASSLETGNEQYF. The CDR3 DNA reads TGTGCCAGCAGCTTAGAAACAGGTAACGAGCAGTACTTC.

The chain links TRBV6-2 or TRBV6-3 to TRBJ2-1; possibly TRBD2 for D (5 bases). Trimming cost V 1 base and J 9 bases, with 10 bases left between them. Germline V gene data show CDR1 as MNHEY and CDR2 as SVGEGT. The CDR3 is 13 residues long. The CDR3 nucleotides read TGTGCCAGCAGTTACTGGGATGCGGGTGAGCAGTTCTTC. It yields the protein CASSYWDAGEQFF.

This chain uses TRBV19 with TRBJ2-7; D possibly uses TRBD1 or TRBD2 (5 bases each). The CDR3 is 14 residues long. Germline CDR1 LNHDA, CDR2 SQIVND (reference sequence). Deletions cut 3 bases from V and 6 bases from J, with 15 bases between. The CDR3 DNA sequence: TGTGCCAGTAGTATCAGTGGCAGGGACCGCGAGCAGTACTTC. Protein: CASSISGRDREQYF.

The count of this clone is one. The chain combines TRBV7-2 with TRBJ1-1; the D is unclear. Deletions cut 1 base from V and 3 bases from J, with 6 bases between. Germline lookup yields CDR1 SGHTA and CDR2 FQGNSA. The CDR3 has 13 amino acids. The CDR3 DNA follows: TGTGCCAGCAGCTTAGTAAGGGACACTGAAGCTTTCTTT. Translation: CASSLVRDTEAFF.

The chain has TRBV9 and TRBJ1-2, with a tentative D call TRBD1 (6 bases). Trimming took off 4 bases at V and 4 bases at J, with 20 bases between the two ends. CDR3 size: 16 residues. CDR1 and CDR2 from the germline V gene are SGDLS and YYNGEE. As DNA, the CDR3 is TGTGCCAGCAGCTCGAGAGGGGGGCAGGGTGGCTATGGCTACACCTTC. Residues: CASSSRGGQGGYGYTF.

Of note for this clone: A read error may produce the germline difference seen at one junction end. The rearrangement joins TRBV2 to TRBJ2-7; TRBD1 agrees at 10 bases. Germline V gene data show CDR1 as SNHLY and CDR2 as FYNNEI. The CDR3 runs 15 residues. As DNA, the CDR3 is TGTGCCAGCAATGAAATGACAGGGGGCGGCTACGAGCAGTACTTC. It is translated as CASNEMTGGGYEQYF.

The V call is TRBV4-2, the J call TRBJ1-4, with TRBD1 matching over 11 bases. J gave up 11 bases and V 0 bases, and 17 bases lay outside the gene matches. Germline CDR1 and CDR2: LGHNA and YNFKEQ. The CDR3 sequence is 19 residues long. CDR3 loop: CASSQDRTGGGGGRVKLFF. Written as DNA, the CDR3 is TGTGCCAGCAGCCAAGATCGGACAGGGGGCGGAGGAGGGCGTGTGAAACTGTTTTTT.

The chain couples TRBV19 to TRBJ1-5; D gene uncertain. The CDR3 has 12 amino acids. V lost 10 bases and J lost 0, with 7 bases in between. Germline values: CDR1 LNHDA, CDR2 SQIVND (reference sequence). CDR3 nucleotide sequence: TGTGCCACTTCCGGTAGCAATCAGCCCCAGCATTTT. Translated, it gives CATSGSNQPQHF.

The chain recombines TRBV6-6 with TRBJ2-7, with 7 bases fitting TRBD1. The germline V gene encodes CDR1 MNHNY and CDR2 SVGAGI (reference sequence). The length of the CDR3 is 15 residues. J was trimmed by 6 bases and V by 8 bases; bases with no gene match: 16. CDR3 DNA: TGTGCCAGCGATTCTCCTCGGACAGGAATAGGCGAGCAGTACTTC. Residues: CASDSPRTGIGEQYF.

The chain recombines TRBV7-9 with TRBJ1-5; TRBD1 matches 9 bases. The CDR3 sequence is 14 residues long. CDR1 and CDR2 (germline): SEHNR, FQNEAQ (reference sequence). Trimming at V came to 5 bases and at J to 4 bases, leaving 3 bases not matched to a gene. The DNA of the CDR3 is TGTGCCAGCAGCACAGGGGGCGGGAATCAGCCCCAGCATTTT. This codes for CASSTGGGNQPQHF.

This clone was seen once. This rearrangement joins TRBV27 to TRBJ1-4; unclear D gene. Germline V gene data show CDR1 as MNHEY and CDR2 as SMNVEV (reference sequence). The CDR3 has 13 amino acids. The ends were cut back, 8 bases at V and 6 bases at J, with 13 bases in the middle. The CDR3 spells CASARRGYEKLFF. The CDR3 nucleotides are TGTGCCAGCGCCCGGCGGGGATATGAAAAACTGTTTTTT.

This clone was detected once. The V gene is TRBV27, the J gene TRBJ2-7; D gene uncertain. The germline CDR1 and CDR2 sequences are MNHEY and SMNVEV (reference sequence). Trimming removed 5 bases at V and 2 bases at J, with 16 bases between. The CDR3 length is 15 residues. The CDR3 nucleotides read TGTGCCAGCAGTCGAATCGGGTTTTTCGCCTACGAGCAGTACTTC. It specifies CASSRIGFFAYEQYF.

This clone occurred once. The chain joins TRBV7-2 to TRBJ2-2, with D perhaps TRBD2 (6 bases). This CDR3 region has 17 residues. CDR1 and CDR2 from the germline V gene are SGHTA and FQGNSA. V lost 3 bases, J lost 2 bases, and 16 bases lay in between. Here the CDR3 reads CASSFGGVAANTGELFF. Written as DNA, the CDR3 is TGTGCCAGCAGCTTCGGCGGGGTAGCTGCTAACACCGGGGAGCTGTTTTTT.

This chain uses TRBV19 with TRBJ1-1; no reliable D call. CDR1 and CDR2 (germline): LNHDA, SQIVND (reference sequence). V lost 2 bases, J lost 0 bases, and 4 bases lay in between. CDR3 length equals 13 residues. The CDR3 region has the DNA TGTGCCAGTAGTATAACAGTGAACACTGAAGCTTTCTTT. It specifies CASSITVNTEAFF.